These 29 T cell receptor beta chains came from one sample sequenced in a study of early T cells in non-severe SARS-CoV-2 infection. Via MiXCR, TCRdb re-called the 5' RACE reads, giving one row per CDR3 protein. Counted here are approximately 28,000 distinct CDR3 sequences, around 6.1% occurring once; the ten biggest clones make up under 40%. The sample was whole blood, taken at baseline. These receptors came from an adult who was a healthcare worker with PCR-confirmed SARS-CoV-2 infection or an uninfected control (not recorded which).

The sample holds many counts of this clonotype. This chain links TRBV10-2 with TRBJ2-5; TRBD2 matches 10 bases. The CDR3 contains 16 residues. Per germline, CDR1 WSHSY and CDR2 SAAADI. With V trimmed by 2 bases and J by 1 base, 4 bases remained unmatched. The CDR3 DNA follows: TGCGCCAGCAGTGAGACACTAGCGGGGACCCAAGAGACCCAGTACTTC. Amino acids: CASSETLAGTQETQYF.

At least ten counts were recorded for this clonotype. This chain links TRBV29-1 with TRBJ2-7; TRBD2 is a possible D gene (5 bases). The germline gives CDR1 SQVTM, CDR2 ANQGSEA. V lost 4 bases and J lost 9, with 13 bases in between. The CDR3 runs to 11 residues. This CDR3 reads CSVAREARQYF. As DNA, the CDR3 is TGCAGCGTTGCTCGGGAAGCCAGGCAGTACTTC.

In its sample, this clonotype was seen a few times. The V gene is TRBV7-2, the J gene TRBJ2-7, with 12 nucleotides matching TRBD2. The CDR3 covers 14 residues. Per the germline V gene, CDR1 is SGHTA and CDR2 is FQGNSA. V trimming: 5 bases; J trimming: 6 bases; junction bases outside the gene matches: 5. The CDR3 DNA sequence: TGTGCCAGCAGCCCTAGCGGGGGGGCGTTCGAGCAGTACTTC. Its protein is CASSPSGGAFEQYF.

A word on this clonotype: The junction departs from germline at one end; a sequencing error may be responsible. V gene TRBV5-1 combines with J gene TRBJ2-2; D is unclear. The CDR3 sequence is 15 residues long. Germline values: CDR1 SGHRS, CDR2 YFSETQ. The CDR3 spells CASSLAGQSTGELFF. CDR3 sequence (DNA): TGCGCCAGCAGCTTGGCTGGGCAGTCCACCGGAGAGCTGTTTTTT.

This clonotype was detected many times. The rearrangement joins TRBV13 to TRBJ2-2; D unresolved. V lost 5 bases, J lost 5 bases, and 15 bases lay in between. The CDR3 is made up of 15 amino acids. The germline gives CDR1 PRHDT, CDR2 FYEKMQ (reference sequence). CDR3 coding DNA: TGTGCCAGCAGCCTGGCAGAAGCGAGGACCGGGGAGCTGTTTTTT. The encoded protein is CASSLAEARTGELFF.

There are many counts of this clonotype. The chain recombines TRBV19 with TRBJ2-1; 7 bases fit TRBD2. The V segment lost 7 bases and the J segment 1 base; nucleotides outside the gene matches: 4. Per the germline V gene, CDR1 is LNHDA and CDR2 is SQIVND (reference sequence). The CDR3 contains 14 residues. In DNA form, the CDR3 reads TGTGCCAGTAAGGGGCGGGGGTCCTACAATGAGCAGTTCTTC. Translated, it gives CASKGRGSYNEQFF.

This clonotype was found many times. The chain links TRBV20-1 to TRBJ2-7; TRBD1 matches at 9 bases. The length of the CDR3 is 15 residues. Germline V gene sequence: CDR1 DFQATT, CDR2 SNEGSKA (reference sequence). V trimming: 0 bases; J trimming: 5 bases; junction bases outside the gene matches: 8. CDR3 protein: CSARDLDRGLDEQYF. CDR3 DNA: TGCAGTGCTAGAGATTTGGACAGGGGTTTGGACGAGCAGTACTTC.

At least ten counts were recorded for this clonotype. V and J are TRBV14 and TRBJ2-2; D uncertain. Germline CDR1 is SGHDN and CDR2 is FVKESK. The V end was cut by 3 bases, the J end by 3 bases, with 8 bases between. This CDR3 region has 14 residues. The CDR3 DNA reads TGTGCCAGCAGCCAGCAGTCGTACACCGGGGAGCTGTTTTTT. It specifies CASSQQSYTGELFF.

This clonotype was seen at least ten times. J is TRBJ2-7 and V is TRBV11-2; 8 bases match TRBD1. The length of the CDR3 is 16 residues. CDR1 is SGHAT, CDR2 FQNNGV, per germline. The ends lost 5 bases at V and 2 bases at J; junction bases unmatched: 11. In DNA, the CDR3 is TGTGCCAGCAGCCAGTTCCCGGGACAGGTGACCTACGAGCAGTACTTC. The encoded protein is CASSQFPGQVTYEQYF.

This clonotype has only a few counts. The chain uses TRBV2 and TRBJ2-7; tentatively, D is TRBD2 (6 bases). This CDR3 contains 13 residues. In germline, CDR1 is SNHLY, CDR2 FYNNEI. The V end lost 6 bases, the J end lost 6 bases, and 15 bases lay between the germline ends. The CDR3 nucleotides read TGTGCCAGCAGGAACGACAGAGCGGGCGAGCAGTACTTC. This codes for CASRNDRAGEQYF.

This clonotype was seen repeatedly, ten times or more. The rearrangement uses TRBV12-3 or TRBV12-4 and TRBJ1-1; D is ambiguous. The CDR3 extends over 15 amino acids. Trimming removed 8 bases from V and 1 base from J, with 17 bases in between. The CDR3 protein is CASSPDTGENTEAFF. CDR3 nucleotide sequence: TGTGCCAGCTCCCCTGACACGGGAGAGAACACTGAAGCTTTCTTT.

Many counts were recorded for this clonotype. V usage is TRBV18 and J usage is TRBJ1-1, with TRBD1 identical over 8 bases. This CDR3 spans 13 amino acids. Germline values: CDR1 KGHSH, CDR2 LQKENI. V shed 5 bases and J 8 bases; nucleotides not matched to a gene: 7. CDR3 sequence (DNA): TGTGCCAGCTCATCGGACAGGGACTTCGAAGCTTTCTTT. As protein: CASSSDRDFEAFF.

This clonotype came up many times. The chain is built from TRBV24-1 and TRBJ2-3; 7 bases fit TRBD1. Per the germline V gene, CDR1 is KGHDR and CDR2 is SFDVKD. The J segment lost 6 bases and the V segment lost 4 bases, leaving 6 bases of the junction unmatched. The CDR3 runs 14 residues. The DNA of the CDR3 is TGTGCCACCAGTGACATCACAGGGGCGGATACGCAGTATTTT. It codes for CATSDITGADTQYF.

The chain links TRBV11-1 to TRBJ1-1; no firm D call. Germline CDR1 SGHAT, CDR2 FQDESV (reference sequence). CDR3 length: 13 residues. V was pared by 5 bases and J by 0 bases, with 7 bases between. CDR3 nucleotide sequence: TGTGCCAGCAGCCCTATGATGAACACTGAAGCTTTCTTT. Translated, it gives CASSPMMNTEAFF. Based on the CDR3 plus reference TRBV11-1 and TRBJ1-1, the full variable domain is EAEVAQSPRYKITEKSQAVAFWCDPISGHATLYWYRQILGQGPELLVQFQDESVVDDSQLPKDRFSAERLKGVDSTLKIQPAELGDSAMYLCASSPMMNTEAFFGQGTRLTVV.

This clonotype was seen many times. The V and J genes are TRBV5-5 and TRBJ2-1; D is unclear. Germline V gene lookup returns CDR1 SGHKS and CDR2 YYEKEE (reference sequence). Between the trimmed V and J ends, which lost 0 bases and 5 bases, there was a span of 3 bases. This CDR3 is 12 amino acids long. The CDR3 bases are TGTGCCAGCAGCTTGGAGGACAATGAGCAGTTCTTC. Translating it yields CASSLEDNEQFF. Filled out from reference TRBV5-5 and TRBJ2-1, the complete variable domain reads DAGVTQSPTHLIKTRGQQVTLRCSPISGHKSVSWYQQVLGQGPQFIFQYYEKEERGRGNFPDRFSARQFPNYSSELNVNALLLGDSALYLCASSLEDNEQFFGPGTRLTVL.

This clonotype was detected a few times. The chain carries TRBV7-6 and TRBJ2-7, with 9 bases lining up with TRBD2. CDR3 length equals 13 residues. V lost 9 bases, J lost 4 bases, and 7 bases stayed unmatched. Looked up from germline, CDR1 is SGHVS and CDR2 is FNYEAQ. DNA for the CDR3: TGTGCCAGTGGGCTAGCGGGATTTTACGAGCAGTACTTC. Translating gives CASGLAGFYEQYF. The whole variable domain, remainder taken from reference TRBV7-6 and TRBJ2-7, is GAGVSQSPRYKVTKRGQDVALRCDPISGHVSLYWYRQALGQGPEFLTYFNYEAQQDKSGLPNDRFSAERPEGSISTLTIQRTEQRDSAMYRCASGLAGFYEQYFGPGTRLTVT.

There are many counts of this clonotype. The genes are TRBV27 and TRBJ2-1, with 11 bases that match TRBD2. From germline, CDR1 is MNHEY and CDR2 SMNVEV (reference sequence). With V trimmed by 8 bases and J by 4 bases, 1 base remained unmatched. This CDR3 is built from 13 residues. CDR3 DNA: TGTGCCAGCCGACTAGCGGGGTACAATGAGCAGTTCTTC. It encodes CASRLAGYNEQFF.

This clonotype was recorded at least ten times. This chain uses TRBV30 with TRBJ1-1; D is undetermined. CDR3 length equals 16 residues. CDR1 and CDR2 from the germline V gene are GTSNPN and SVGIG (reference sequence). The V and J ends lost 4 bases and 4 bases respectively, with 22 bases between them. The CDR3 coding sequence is TGTGCCTGGACCAAGGCCTATCTTGTTGATTTCACTGAAGCTTTCTTT. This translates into CAWTKAYLVDFTEAFF.

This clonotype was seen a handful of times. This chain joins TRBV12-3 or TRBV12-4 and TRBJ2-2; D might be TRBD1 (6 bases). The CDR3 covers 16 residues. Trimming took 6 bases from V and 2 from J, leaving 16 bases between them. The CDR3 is CASSRPRGRNTGELFF. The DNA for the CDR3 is TGTGCCAGCAGCAGACCCAGGGGCCGTAACACCGGGGAGCTGTTTTTT.

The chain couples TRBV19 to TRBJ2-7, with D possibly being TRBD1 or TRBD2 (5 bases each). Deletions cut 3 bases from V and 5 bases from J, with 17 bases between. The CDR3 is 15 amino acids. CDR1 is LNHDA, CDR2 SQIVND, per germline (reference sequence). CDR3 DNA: TGTGCCAGTAGTATGGGGCAGGGAGATCGGGACGAGCAGTACTTC. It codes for CASSMGQGDRDEQYF.

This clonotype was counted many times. The CDR3 DNA is TGTGCCAGCAGTGAAGTCGGGCAGGCTCCGGCCTATGGCTACACCTTC. Its protein product is CASSEVGQAPAYGYTF. This sequence joins TRBV6-1 and TRBJ1-2; no firm D call. Trimming shortened V by 1 base and J by 4 bases, and 16 bases separated the two germline ends. This CDR3 has 16 residues. CDR1 is MNHNS, CDR2 SASEGT, per germline.

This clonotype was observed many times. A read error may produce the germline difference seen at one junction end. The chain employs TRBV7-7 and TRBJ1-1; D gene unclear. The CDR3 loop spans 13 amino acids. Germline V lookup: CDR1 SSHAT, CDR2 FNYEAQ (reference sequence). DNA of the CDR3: TGTGCTAGCAGCTTAGGTATGAGAACTGAAGCTTTCTTT. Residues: CASSLGMRTEAFF.

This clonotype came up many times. The CDR3 nucleotides read TGTGCCAGCAGGGCCACTAGAAGCGGGGAGCTGTTTTTT. Amino acids: CASRATRSGELFF. This chain connects TRBV7-2 to TRBJ2-2; TRBD2 might be the D (5 bases). Looked up from germline, CDR1 is SGHTA and CDR2 is FQGNSA. Trimming shortened V by 6 bases and J by 7 bases, and 12 bases separated the two germline ends. This CDR3 region has 13 residues.

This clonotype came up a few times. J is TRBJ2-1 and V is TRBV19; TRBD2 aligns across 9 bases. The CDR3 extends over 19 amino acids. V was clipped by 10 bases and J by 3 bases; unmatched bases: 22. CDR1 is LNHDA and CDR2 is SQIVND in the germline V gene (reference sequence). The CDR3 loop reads CATALRGIAGEALYNEQFF. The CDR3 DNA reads TGTGCCACCGCCCTTAGGGGAATAGCGGGAGAGGCCCTCTACAATGAGCAGTTCTTC. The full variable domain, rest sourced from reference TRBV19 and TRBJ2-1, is DGGITQSPKYLFRKEGQNVTLSCEQNLNHDAMYWYRQDPGQGLRLIYYSQIVNDFQKGDIAEGYSVSREKKESFPLTVTSAQKNPTAFYLCATALRGIAGEALYNEQFFGPGTRLTVL.

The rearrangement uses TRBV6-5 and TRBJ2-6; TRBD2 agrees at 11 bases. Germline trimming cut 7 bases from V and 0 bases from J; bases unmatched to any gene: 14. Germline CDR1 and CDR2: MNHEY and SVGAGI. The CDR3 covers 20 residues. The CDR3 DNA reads TGTGCCAGCACCAGACGGATCCGACTAGCGGGACGCTCTGGGGCCAACGTCCTGACTTTC. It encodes CASTRRIRLAGRSGANVLTF.

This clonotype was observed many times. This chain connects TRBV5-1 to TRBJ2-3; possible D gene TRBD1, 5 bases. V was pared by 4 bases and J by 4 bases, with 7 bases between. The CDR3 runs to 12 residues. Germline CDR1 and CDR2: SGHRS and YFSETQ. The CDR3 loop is CASSVQADTQYF. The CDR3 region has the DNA TGCGCCAGCAGCGTACAGGCAGATACGCAGTATTTT. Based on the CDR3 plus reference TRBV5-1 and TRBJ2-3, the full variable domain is KAGVTQTPRYLIKTRGQQVTLSCSPISGHRSVSWYQQTPGQGLQFLFEYFSETQRNKGNFPGRFSGRQFSNSRSEMNVSTLELGDSALYLCASSVQADTQYFGPGTRLTVL.

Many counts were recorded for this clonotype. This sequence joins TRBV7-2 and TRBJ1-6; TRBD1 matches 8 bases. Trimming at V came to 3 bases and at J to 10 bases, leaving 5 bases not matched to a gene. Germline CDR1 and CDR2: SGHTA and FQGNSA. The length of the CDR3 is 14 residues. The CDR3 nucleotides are TGTGCCAGCAGCTTCAGGGGGCGCCGGTCACCCCTCCACTTT. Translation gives CASSFRGRRSPLHF.

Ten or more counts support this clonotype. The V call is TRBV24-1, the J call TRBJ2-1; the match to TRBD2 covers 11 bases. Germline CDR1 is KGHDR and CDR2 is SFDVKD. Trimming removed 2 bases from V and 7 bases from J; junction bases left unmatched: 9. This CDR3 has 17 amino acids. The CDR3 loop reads CATSDSMTSGTANEQFF. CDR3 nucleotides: TGTGCCACCAGTGATTCGATGACTAGCGGGACTGCGAATGAGCAGTTCTTC.

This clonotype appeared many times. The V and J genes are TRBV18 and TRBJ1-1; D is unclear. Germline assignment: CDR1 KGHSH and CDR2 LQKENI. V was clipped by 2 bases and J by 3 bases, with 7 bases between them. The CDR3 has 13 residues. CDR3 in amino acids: CASSPRTDTEAFF. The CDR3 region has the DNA TGTGCCAGCTCACCAAGGACTGACACTGAAGCTTTCTTT.